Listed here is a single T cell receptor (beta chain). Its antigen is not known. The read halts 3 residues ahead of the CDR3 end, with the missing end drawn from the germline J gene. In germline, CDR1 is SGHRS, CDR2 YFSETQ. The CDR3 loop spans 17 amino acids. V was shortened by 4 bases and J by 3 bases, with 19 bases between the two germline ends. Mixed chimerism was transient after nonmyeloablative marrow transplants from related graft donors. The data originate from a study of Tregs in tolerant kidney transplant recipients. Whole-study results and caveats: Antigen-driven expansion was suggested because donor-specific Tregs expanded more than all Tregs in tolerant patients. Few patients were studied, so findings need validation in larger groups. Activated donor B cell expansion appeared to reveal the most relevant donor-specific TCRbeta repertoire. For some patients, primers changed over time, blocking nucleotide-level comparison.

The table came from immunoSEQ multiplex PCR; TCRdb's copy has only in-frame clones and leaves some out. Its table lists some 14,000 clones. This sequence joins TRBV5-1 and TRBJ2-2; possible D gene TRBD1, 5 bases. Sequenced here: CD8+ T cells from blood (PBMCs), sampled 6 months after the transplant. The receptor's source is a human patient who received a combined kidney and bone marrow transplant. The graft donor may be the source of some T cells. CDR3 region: CASSPQPGSSDTGELFF. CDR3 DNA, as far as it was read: TGCGCCAGCAGCCCCCAACCAGGGTCATCCGACACCGGGGAG.